This T cell receptor (beta chain) was sequenced in a study of cytotoxic CD8 clonotypes in ibrutinib-treated CLL. Study overall: Investigators collected response samples after a median about 11 months of treatment, range 6 to 36.

Clones were sequenced by immunoSEQ multiplex PCR, and TCRdb holds only the in-frame ones, with some missing. The sample contains some 92,000 clones, 77% of which appear only once. Whole-study results and caveats: Public clonotypes, found uncommonly, either contracted or stayed stable on treatment. Different sampling times were used for sustained-remission and progressing patients. Having risen at ibrutinib response, clonality had fallen back toward baseline by progression.

In regard to this clone: The antigen remains undetermined.

V lost 1 base and J lost 4; bases outside the gene matches: 4. The CDR3 totals 15 residues. Germline lookup yields CDR1 SEHNR and CDR2 FQNEAQ (reference sequence). The material sequenced was PBMCs, taken after 24 months of ibrutinib treatment. This receptor was identified in a human donor with chronic lymphocytic leukemia. J is TRBJ2-3 and V is TRBV7-9; 8 bases agree with TRBD1. CDR3 residues: CASSLGDRIADTQYF. Written as DNA, the CDR3 is TGTGCCAGCAGCTTAGGGGACAGGATCGCAGATACGCAGTATTTT.